These 14 T cell receptor beta chains were all obtained from the same sample, sequenced in a study of CD8 T cells in ankylosing spondylitis. One entry per CDR3 protein, called by TCRdb with MiXCR from the 5' RACE reads. The table has nearly 350,000 distinct CDR3 sequences, around 15% seen once. Input material: blood, either unsorted or a sorted T cell fraction (not recorded which). The receptors shown here come from a male donor with ankylosing spondylitis or in good health (not recorded which).

This clonotype was seen more than once but under ten times. A junction boundary mismatches the germline segment, possibly from a read error. The V gene is TRBV20-1, the J gene TRBJ2-7; D assignment may be TRBD1 or TRBD2 (6 bases each). The CDR3 extends over 11 amino acids. CDR1 and CDR2 (germline): DFQATT, SNEGSKA (reference sequence). The CDR3 is CSAREGGEQYF. DNA of the CDR3: TGCAGTGCTCGAGAGGGGGGCGAGCAGTACTTC.

This clonotype appeared a few times. The rearrangement uses TRBV25-1 and TRBJ1-3, with TRBD1 identical over 9 bases. The trim removed 4 bases at V and 2 bases at J, leaving 9 bases unmatched. Looked up from germline, CDR1 is MGHDK and CDR2 is SYGVNS. CDR3 size: 17 residues. CDR3 sequence (DNA): TGTGCCAGCAGTGCCGGGACAGGGATGCCGGCTGGAAACACCATATATTTT. Its translation: CASSAGTGMPAGNTIYF.

This clonotype has more than one count but fewer than ten. The V call is TRBV29-1, the J call TRBJ1-2, with D perhaps TRBD1 (6 bases). The CDR3 covers 11 residues. The germline gives CDR1 SQVTM, CDR2 ANQGSEA. V was pared by 7 bases and J by 8 bases, with 14 bases between. The CDR3 here is CSGQGWGGYTF. The CDR3 nucleotides read TGCAGCGGGCAGGGGTGGGGAGGCTACACCTTC.

This clonotype was observed a few times. This chain uses TRBV5-5 with TRBJ2-3, with TRBD2 matching over 10 bases. V shed 0 bases, J shed 6 bases, and the junction held 4 bases outside the gene matches. The CDR3 sequence is 15 residues long. Germline V gene sequence: CDR1 SGHKS, CDR2 YYEKEE (reference sequence). CDR3 amino acids: CASSLASGGWDTQYF. In DNA, the CDR3 is TGTGCCAGCAGCTTGGCTAGCGGGGGCTGGGATACGCAGTATTTT.

The chain has TRBV12-5 and TRBJ2-7, with D unclear. The germline gives CDR1 LGHNT, CDR2 FRNRAP. The V gene lost 1 base and the J gene lost 3 bases, with 13 bases spanning the gap. This CDR3 has 15 residues. Written as DNA, the CDR3 is TGTGCTAGTGGTTTGGGACTCCAAACCCACTACGAGCAGTACTTC. It codes for CASGLGLQTHYEQYF.

This clonotype has more than one count but fewer than ten. The chain has TRBV2 and TRBJ2-1, with no clear D. The CDR3 runs to 13 residues. CDR1 and CDR2 from the germline V gene are SNHLY and FYNNEI. Between the trimmed V and J ends, which lost 4 bases and 10 bases, there was a span of 14 bases. Here the CDR3 DNA reads TGTGCCAGCAGTGGGTTGGACCTGGAGGAGCAGTTCTTC. It specifies CASSGLDLEEQFF.

This clonotype was seen ten or more times. J is TRBJ2-2 and V is TRBV5-1; D is perhaps TRBD2 (5 bases). CDR1 and CDR2 from the germline V gene are SGHRS and YFSETQ. Deletions cut 0 bases from V and 2 bases from J, with 11 bases between. The CDR3 spans 16 residues. This CDR3 is CASSLERQINTGELFF. The DNA of the CDR3 is TGCGCCAGCAGCTTGGAGCGGCAGATCAACACCGGGGAGCTGTTTTTT.

Only a few counts were recorded for this clonotype. The V call is TRBV7-2, the J call TRBJ2-4; possible D gene TRBD1, 5 bases. This CDR3 spans 15 amino acids. Trimming left V 2 bases short and J 2 bases short, with 10 bases between. Germline-derived CDR1 and CDR2 are SGHTA and FQGNSA. The CDR3, as DNA: TGTGCCAGCAGCTTATTAGGGGCCTCCAAAAACATTCAGTACTTC. This codes for CASSLLGASKNIQYF.

This clonotype was found a few times. The rearrangement uses TRBV11-2 and TRBJ2-7; D gene uncertain. Germline loops: CDR1 SGHAT, CDR2 FQNNGV. V lost 5 bases, J lost 4 bases, and 15 bases lay in between. There are 14 residues in the CDR3. The CDR3 DNA follows: TGTGCCAGCAGCCTAACGGTGGAGCCTTACGAGCAGTACTTC. Its translation: CASSLTVEPYEQYF. The full variable domain, rest sourced from reference TRBV11-2 and TRBJ2-7, is EAGVAQSPRYKIIEKRQSVAFWCNPISGHATLYWYQQILGQGPKLLIQFQNNGVVDDSQLPKDRFSAERLKGVDSTLKIQPAKLEDSAVYLCASSLTVEPYEQYFGPGTRLTVT.

The gene calls are TRBV29-1 and TRBJ2-2, with D perhaps being TRBD1 or TRBD2 (5 bases each). This CDR3 has 13 residues. Trimming took off 4 bases at V and 7 bases at J, with 13 bases between the two ends. The germline CDR1 and CDR2 sequences are SQVTM and ANQGSEA. The DNA of the CDR3 is TGCAGCGTTGCTTGGGGGAACGGCGGGGAGCTGTTTTTT. Encoded protein: CSVAWGNGGELFF.

In its sample, this clonotype was seen a few times. The chain employs TRBV6-5 and TRBJ1-4; TRBD1 might be the D (5 bases). V was trimmed by 4 bases and J by 5 bases, leaving 11 bases between them. Per germline, CDR1 MNHEY and CDR2 SVGAGI. The length of the CDR3 is 14 residues. The CDR3 nucleotides read TGTGCCAGCAGTTCGGGACTGTCGAATGAAAAACTGTTTTTT. Translation: CASSSGLSNEKLFF.

This clonotype was seen only a few times. This chain joins TRBV29-1 and TRBJ1-1; 9 bases align to TRBD1. Trimming took 5 bases from V and 6 from J; bases not matched to a gene: 7. The CDR3 sequence is 13 residues long. From germline, CDR1 is SQVTM and CDR2 ANQGSEA. Here the CDR3 reads CSVYKDRGAEAFF. The CDR3 bases are TGCAGCGTTTACAAAGACAGGGGGGCTGAAGCTTTCTTT. Variable domain in full (rest from reference TRBV29-1 and TRBJ1-1): SAVISQKPSRDICQRGTSLTIQCQVDSQVTMMFWYRQQPGQSLTLIATANQGSEATYESGFVIDKFPISRPNLTFSTLTVSNMSPEDSSIYLCSVYKDRGAEAFFGQGTRLTVV.

This clonotype was seen a handful of times. The CDR3 sequence is CASRLDRAPIYEQYF. DNA of the CDR3: TGTGCCAGCAGGTTGGACAGGGCCCCTATTTACGAGCAGTACTTC. V gene TRBV6-1 combines with J gene TRBJ2-7, with TRBD1 identical over 8 bases. The CDR3 totals 15 residues. Per the germline V gene, CDR1 is MNHNS and CDR2 is SASEGT. J lost 4 bases, V lost 6 bases, and 11 bases had no gene match.

This chain connects TRBV11-3 to TRBJ2-3; TRBD1 aligns across 7 bases. J was trimmed by 5 bases and V by 5 bases; bases with no gene match: 10. This CDR3 has 15 residues. Germline-derived CDR1 and CDR2 are SGHNT and YENEEA. The chain's CDR3 is CASSPYQGDRDTQYF. CDR3 in DNA: TGTGCCAGCAGCCCTTATCAGGGGGATAGAGATACGCAGTATTTT.